These T cell receptor beta chains were read from a single sample in a study of yellow fever vaccine responses in identical twins. TCRdb reprocessed the RT-PCR reads with MiXCR, giving one entry per CDR3 protein. This sample has 9,500 to 11,000 distinct CDR3 sequences, with approximately 87% found just once. The material sequenced was T cells from blood (PBMCs), unsorted or a sorted subset (not recorded which), taken before or after yellow fever vaccination (not recorded which). These receptors all stem from a woman under 30 who received the yellow fever vaccine. Each CDR3 is given with its conserved first and last residue. A D gene is named only where the DNA matches it firmly. Not every row has a clone size; where given, it reads once, few, many or a size class.

d_call,clone_size,v_call,j_call,cdr3_nt,cdr3_aa
NA,once,TRBV10-1,TRBJ2-7,TGCGCCAGCAGTGGATGGAGGTCGGCCGACGAGCAGTACTTC,CASSGWRSADEQYF
NA,few,TRBV10-3,TRBJ1-2,TGTGCCATCAGTGAGACCAACAAACAGAACTATGGCTACACCTTC,CAISETNKQNYGYTF
TRBD1,NA,TRBV12-3/TRBV12-4,TRBJ1-5,TGTGCCAGCAGTCCAGATGACAGGGGGCAAAGCAATCAGCCCCAGCATTTT,CASSPDDRGQSNQPQHF
NA,NA,TRBV3-1,TRBJ1-2,TGTGCCAGCAGCTATTGGGCAGAGGGAGACTATGGCTACACCTTC,CASSYWAEGDYGYTF
NA,once,TRBV18,TRBJ2-7,TGTGCCAGCTCACCAGTAACAGATTCCTACGAGCAGTACTTC,CASSPVTDSYEQYF
NA,NA,TRBV29-1,TRBJ1-5,TGCAGCGACACAACCCCTAGCCTCCAGCCCCAGCATTTT,CSDTTPSLQPQHF
NA,NA,TRBV29-1,TRBJ1-5,TGCAGCGTGAGGGGTGTTGATAGCAATCAGCCCCAGCATTTT,CSVRGVDSNQPQHF
NA,NA,TRBV19,TRBJ1-6,TGTGCCAGTAGTCCGCCCCGTGCGGGGGGAAGGAATTCACCCCTCCACTTT,CASSPPRAGGRNSPLHF
NA,NA,TRBV2,TRBJ1-2,TGTGCCAGCAGTTCTAGAGTGGGGGATGGCTACACCTTC,CASSSRVGDGYTF
NA,few,TRBV10-3,TRBJ1-2,TGTGCCATCAGAGGGCGGGGTATCTATGGCTACACCTTC,CAIRGRGIYGYTF
NA,once,TRBV2,TRBJ2-5,TGTGCCAGCAGTACGACAGATGTGACCCAGTACTTC,CASSTTDVTQYF
NA,NA,TRBV12-3/TRBV12-4,TRBJ2-2,TGTGCCAGCAGTTCCTCGCCCTTTCGGGACACCGGGGAGCTGTTTTTT,CASSSSPFRDTGELFF
NA,NA,TRBV4-1,TRBJ2-7,TGCGCCAGCAGCCAAGAACACAGGGCAGGGTTATACGAGCAGTACTTC,CASSQEHRAGLYEQYF
NA,NA,TRBV9,TRBJ2-7,TGTGCCAGCAGCGTAGCACTTAGCGGTTACGAGCAGTACTTC,CASSVALSGYEQYF
NA,NA,TRBV5-1,TRBJ2-3,TGCGCCAGCAGCTCGTCGGGGGCGTTCACAGATACGCAGTATTTT,CASSSSGAFTDTQYF
NA,NA,TRBV20-1,TRBJ2-5,TGCAGTGCTAAGGATCCAGCGACCCAGTACTTC,CSAKDPATQYF
NA,NA,TRBV29-1,TRBJ2-5,TGCAGCGCCTTTTCTGGGACCCAGTACTTC,CSAFSGTQYF
NA,NA,TRBV11-3,TRBJ1-1,TGTGCCAGCAGCTGGGGATCAGCCACTGAAGCTTTCTTT,CASSWGSATEAFF
TRBD1,once,TRBV7-9,TRBJ2-2,TGTGCCAGCAGCTTAAGCAGGGGGCGCGCCGGGGAGCTGTTTTTT,CASSLSRGRAGELFF
NA,once,TRBV15,TRBJ1-2,TGTGCCACCAGCAGGGACAGCCTGAACTATGGCTACACCTTC,CATSRDSLNYGYTF
NA,NA,TRBV28,TRBJ1-1,TGTGCCAGCAGTCCACCCGGGAAAACGGTGAACACTGAAGCTTTCTTT,CASSPPGKTVNTEAFF
TRBD1,NA,TRBV4-2,TRBJ1-1,TGTGCCAGCAGCAAAAGACAGGGCGTAGCTTTCTTT,CASSKRQGVAFF
NA,NA,TRBV20-1,TRBJ1-1,TGCAGTGCTAAAACCCAAAGGGGAACTGAAGCTTTCTTT,CSAKTQRGTEAFF
NA,NA,TRBV18,TRBJ1-2,TGTGCCACCAGGACAGAAAACTATGGCTACACCTTC,CATRTENYGYTF
TRBD2,NA,TRBV6-4,TRBJ2-5,TGTGCCAGCAGTCACGGGACTAGCGGGAGGTCGGGAGAGACCCAGTACTTC,CASSHGTSGRSGETQYF
NA,NA,TRBV23-1,TRBJ2-2,NA,CASSLERTPGSCFF
NA,NA,TRBV10-3,TRBJ1-2,TGTGCCATCAGTGATATCTTGGGCAACAACTATGGCTACACCTTC,CAISDILGNNYGYTF
TRBD1,NA,TRBV11-3,TRBJ2-7,TGTGCCAGCACCCCCCCCGGGACAGTTTACGAGCAGTACTTC,CASTPPGTVYEQYF
NA,few,TRBV15,TRBJ2-3,TGTGCCACCAGCACGATCTCCGGGGGATTCACAGATACGCAGTATTTT,CATSTISGGFTDTQYF
TRBD2,NA,TRBV20-1,TRBJ2-3,TGCAGTGCTCAGCTAGCGGGAGTCCCAGATACGCAGTATTTT,CSAQLAGVPDTQYF
TRBD2,NA,TRBV29-1,TRBJ2-1,TGCAGCGTGGCTGGACTAGCGGGGGCCTACAATGAGCAGTTCTTC,CSVAGLAGAYNEQFF
TRBD2,NA,TRBV5-4,TRBJ2-1,TGTGCCAGCAGCTTGTCAGCTAGCGGGAGTTTCCATGAGCAGTTCTTC,CASSLSASGSFHEQFF
NA,NA,TRBV7-6,TRBJ2-3,TGTGCCAGCAGCTTTACAGCTACTACTAGTTTCAGCACAGATACGCAGTATTTT,CASSFTATTSFSTDTQYF
TRBD2,NA,TRBV13,TRBJ2-1,TGTGCCACCCGACCACCGGGACTAGTGGATGAGCAGTTCTTC,CATRPPGLVDEQFF
NA,NA,TRBV13,TRBJ2-3,TGTGCCAGCAGCCCTCCCAACACAGATACGCAGTATTTT,CASSPPNTDTQYF
NA,NA,TRBV3-1,TRBJ2-1,TGTGCCAGCAGCCAGCAACCGCTATCCTACAATGAGCAGTTCTTC,CASSQQPLSYNEQFF
TRBD2,NA,TRBV13,TRBJ2-1,TGTGCCAGCAGCCAGGCGGCGGGAGGGCCGGGGAATGAGCAGTTCTTC,CASSQAAGGPGNEQFF
TRBD1,NA,TRBV18,TRBJ2-1,TGTGCCAGCTCTCAACAGTTTTCGGGACAGGGCAATGAGCAGTTCTTC,CASSQQFSGQGNEQFF
NA,NA,TRBV24-1,TRBJ2-3,TGTGCCACCAGTGACTCCACCACAGATACGCAGTATTTT,CATSDSTTDTQYF
TRBD1,NA,TRBV15,TRBJ2-3,TGTGCCACCAGCAGAAGGACAGGATCTAGCACAGATACGCAGTATTTT,CATSRRTGSSTDTQYF
NA,NA,TRBV7-9,TRBJ2-3,TGTGCCAGCAGCCCTGGGACGGTCCCAGATACGCAGTATTTT,CASSPGTVPDTQYF
NA,NA,TRBV2,TRBJ1-1,TGTGCCAGCAGTGAGGTCAGCCAGAACACTGAAGCTTTCTTT,CASSEVSQNTEAFF
TRBD1,few,TRBV6-1,TRBJ2-3,TGTGCCAGCAGTAATCTACAGGGGGCGAGTGGGACAGATACGCAGTATTTT,CASSNLQGASGTDTQYF
NA,few,TRBV6-1,TRBJ2-7,TGTGCCAGCAGTGAAGCTCCGGGGGCTAAAGGGGAGCAGTACTTC,CASSEAPGAKGEQYF
NA,NA,TRBV15,TRBJ2-3,TGTGCCACCAGCAGAGATCGGGGCGCAGATACGCAGTATTTT,CATSRDRGADTQYF
NA,NA,TRBV2,TRBJ2-7,TGTGCCAGCAGTGATCCAGGGATCACCTACGAGCAGTACTTC,CASSDPGITYEQYF
NA,NA,TRBV7-6,TRBJ2-5,TGTGCCAGCAGCCAGGGGGGCGAGACCCAGTACTTC,CASSQGGETQYF
NA,NA,TRBV18,TRBJ2-5,TGTGCCAGCTCATCTAGCCGAGGCGAGACCCAGTACTTC,CASSSSRGETQYF